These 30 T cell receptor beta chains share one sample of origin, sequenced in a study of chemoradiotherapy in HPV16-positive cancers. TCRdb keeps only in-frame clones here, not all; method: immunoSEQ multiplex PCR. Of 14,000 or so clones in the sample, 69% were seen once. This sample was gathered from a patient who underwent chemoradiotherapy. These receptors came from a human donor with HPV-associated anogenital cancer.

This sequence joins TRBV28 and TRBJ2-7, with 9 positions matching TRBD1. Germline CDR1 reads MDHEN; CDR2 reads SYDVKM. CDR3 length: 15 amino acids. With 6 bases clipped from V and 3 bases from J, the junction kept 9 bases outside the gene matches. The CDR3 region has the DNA TGTGCCAGCAGCTCGGCCGGGACAGGGAACTACGAGCAGTACTTC. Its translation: CASSSAGTGNYEQYF. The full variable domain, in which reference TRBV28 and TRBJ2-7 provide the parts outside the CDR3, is DVKVTQSSRYLVKRTGEKVFLECVQDMDHENMFWYRQDPGLGLRLIYFSYDVKMKEKGDIPEGYSVSREKKERFSLILESASTNQTSMYLCASSSAGTGNYEQYFGPGTRLTVT.

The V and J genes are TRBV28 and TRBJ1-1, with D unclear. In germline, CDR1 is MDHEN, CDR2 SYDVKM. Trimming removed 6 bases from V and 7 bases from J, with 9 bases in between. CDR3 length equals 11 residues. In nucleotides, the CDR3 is TGTGCCAGCAGCTATTGCAGTGAAGCTTTCTTT. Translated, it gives CASSYCSEAFF.

For the CDR3, the DNA is TGTGCCAGCAGCGAGACAGGGGCCTATGGCTACACCTTC. Amino acid sequence: CASSETGAYGYTF. The chain combines TRBV9 with TRBJ1-2; TRBD1 matches 8 bases. The germline V gene encodes CDR1 SGDLS and CDR2 YYNGEE. This CDR3 comprises 13 residues. With V trimmed by 3 bases and J by 4 bases, 2 bases remained unmatched. The complete variable domain, with remaining parts taken from reference TRBV9 and TRBJ1-2, reads DSGVTQTPKHLITATGQRVTLRCSPRSGDLSVYWYQQSLDQGLQFLIQYYNGEERAKGNILERFSAQQFPDLHSELNLSSLELGDSALYFCASSETGAYGYTFGSGTRLTVV.

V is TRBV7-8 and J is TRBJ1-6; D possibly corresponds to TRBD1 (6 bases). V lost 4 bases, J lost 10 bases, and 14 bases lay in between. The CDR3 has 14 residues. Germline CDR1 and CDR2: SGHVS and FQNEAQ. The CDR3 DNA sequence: TGTGCCAGCAGCTCAACCGAGGGGGGCTCACCCCTCCACTTT. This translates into CASSSTEGGSPLHF.

CDR3 in amino acids: CASSSGGRNEQFF. In DNA, the CDR3 is TGTGCCAGCAGCTCAGGGGGCCGGAATGAGCAGTTCTTC. V is TRBV6-6 and J is TRBJ2-1; 8 bases are a match to TRBD1. CDR1 MNHNY and CDR2 SVGAGI come from the germline V gene (reference sequence). The CDR3 is 13 amino acids. With 6 bases clipped from V and 7 bases from J, the junction kept 5 bases outside the gene matches.

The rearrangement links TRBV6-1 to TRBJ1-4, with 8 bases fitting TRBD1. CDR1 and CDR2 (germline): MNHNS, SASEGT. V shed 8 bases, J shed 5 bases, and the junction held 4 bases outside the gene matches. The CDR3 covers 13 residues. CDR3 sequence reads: CASDRDRNEKLFF. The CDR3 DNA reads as TGTGCCAGCGACCGGGACAGGAATGAAAAACTGTTTTTT.

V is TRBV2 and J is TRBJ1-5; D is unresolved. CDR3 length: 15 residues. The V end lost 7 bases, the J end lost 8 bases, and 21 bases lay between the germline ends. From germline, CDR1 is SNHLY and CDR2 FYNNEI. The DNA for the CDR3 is TGTGCCAGCAACCCTGGACCTTCACCAAACGAGCCCCAGCATTTT. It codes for CASNPGPSPNEPQHF.

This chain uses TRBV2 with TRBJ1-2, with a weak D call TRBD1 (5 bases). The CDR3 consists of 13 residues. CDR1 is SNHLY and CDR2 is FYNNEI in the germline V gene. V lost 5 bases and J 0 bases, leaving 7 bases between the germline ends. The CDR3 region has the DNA TGTGCCAGCAGTAGGGGCTCTAACTATGGCTACACCTTC. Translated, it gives CASSRGSNYGYTF.

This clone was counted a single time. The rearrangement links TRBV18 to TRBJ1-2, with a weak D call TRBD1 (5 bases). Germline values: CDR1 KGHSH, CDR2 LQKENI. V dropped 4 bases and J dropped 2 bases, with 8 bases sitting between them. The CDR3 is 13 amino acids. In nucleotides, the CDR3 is TGTGCCAGCTCACGGGACCTAAACTATGGCTACACCTTC. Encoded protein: CASSRDLNYGYTF. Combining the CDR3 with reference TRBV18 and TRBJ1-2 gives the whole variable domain NAGVMQNPRHLVRRRGQEARLRCSPMKGHSHVYWYRQLPEEGLKFMVYLQKENIIDESGMPKERFSAEFPKEGPSILRIQQVVRGDSAAYFCASSRDLNYGYTFGSGTRLTVV.

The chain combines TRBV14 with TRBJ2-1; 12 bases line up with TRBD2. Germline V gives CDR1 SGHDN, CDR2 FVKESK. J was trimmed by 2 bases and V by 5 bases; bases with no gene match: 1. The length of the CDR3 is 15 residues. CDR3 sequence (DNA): TGTGCCAGCAGCAGACTAGCGGGGGCCTACAATGAGCAGTTCTTC. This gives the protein CASSRLAGAYNEQFF.

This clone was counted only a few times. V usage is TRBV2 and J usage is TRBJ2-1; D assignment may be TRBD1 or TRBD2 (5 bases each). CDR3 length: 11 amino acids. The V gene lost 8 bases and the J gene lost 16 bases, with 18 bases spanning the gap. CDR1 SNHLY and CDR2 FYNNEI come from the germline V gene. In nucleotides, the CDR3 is TGTGCCAGCTCGCCATATGGCAGGGACTTCTTC. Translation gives CASSPYGRDFF.

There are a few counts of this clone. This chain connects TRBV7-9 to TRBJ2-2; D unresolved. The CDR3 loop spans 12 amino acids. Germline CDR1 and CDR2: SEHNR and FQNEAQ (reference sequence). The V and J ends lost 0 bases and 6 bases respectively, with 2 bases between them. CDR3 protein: CASSLAPGELFF. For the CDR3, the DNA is TGTGCCAGCAGCTTAGCACCCGGGGAGCTGTTTTTT.

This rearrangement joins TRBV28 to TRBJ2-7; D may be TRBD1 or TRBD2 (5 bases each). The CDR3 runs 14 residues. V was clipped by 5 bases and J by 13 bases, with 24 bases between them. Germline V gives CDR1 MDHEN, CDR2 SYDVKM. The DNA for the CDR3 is TGTGCCAGCAGTGGAGAATTCCCGGGACGGACTGTATACTTC. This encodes CASSGEFPGRTVYF. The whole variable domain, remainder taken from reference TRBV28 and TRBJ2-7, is DVKVTQSSRYLVKRTGEKVFLECVQDMDHENMFWYRQDPGLGLRLIYFSYDVKMKEKGDIPEGYSVSREKKERFSLILESASTNQTSMYLCASSGEFPGRTVYFGPGTRLTVT.

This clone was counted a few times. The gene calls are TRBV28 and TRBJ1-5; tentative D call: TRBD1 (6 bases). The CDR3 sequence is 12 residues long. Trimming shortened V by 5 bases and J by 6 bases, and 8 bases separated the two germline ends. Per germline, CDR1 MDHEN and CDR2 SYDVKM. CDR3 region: CASSVGGQPQHF. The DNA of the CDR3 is TGTGCCAGCAGTGTAGGGGGTCAGCCCCAGCATTTT.

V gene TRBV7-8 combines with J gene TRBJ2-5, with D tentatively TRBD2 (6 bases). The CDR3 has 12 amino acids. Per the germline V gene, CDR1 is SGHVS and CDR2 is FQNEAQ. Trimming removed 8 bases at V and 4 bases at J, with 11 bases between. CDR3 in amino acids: CASGGSGETQYF. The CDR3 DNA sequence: TGTGCCAGCGGGGGGTCGGGAGAGACCCAGTACTTC.

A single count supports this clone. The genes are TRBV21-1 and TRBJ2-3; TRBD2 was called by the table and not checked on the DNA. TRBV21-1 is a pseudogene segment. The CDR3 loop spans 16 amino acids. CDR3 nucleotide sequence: TGTGCCAGCAGCAAAGCGGCTAGCGGTAGCACAGATACGCAGTATTTT. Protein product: CASSKAASGSTDTQYF.

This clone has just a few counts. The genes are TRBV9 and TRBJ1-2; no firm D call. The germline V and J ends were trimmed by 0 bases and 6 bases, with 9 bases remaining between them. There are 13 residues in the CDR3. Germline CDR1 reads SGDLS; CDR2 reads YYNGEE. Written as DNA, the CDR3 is TGTGCCAGCAGCGTAGGGCAGAAACATGGCTACACCTTC. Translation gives CASSVGQKHGYTF.

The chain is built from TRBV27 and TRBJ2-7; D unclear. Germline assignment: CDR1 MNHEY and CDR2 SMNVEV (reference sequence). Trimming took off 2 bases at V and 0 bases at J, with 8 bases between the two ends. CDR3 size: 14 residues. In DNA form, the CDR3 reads TGTGCCAGCAGTTTAGTCTCGGGCTCCTACGAGCAGTACTTC. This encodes CASSLVSGSYEQYF.

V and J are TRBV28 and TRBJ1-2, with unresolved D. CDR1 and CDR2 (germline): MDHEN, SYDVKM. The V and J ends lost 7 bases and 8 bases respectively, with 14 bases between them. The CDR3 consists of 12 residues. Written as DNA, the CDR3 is TGTGCCAGCACAAACGCCCCGGGGGGCTACACCTTC. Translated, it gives CASTNAPGGYTF.

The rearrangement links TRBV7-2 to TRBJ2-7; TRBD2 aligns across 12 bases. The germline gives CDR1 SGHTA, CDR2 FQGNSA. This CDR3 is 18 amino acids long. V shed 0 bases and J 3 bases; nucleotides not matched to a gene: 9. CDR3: CASSLAGLAGGIDYEQYF. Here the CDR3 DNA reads TGTGCCAGCAGCTTAGCTGGTCTAGCGGGGGGGATAGACTACGAGCAGTACTTC.

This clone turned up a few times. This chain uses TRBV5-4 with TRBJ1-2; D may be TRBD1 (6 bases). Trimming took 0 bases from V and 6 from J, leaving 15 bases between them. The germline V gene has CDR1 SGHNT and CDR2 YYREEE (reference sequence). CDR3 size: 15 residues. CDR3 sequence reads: CASSLVGRGRNGYTF. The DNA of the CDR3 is TGTGCCAGCAGCTTGGTCGGCAGGGGAAGGAATGGCTACACCTTC.

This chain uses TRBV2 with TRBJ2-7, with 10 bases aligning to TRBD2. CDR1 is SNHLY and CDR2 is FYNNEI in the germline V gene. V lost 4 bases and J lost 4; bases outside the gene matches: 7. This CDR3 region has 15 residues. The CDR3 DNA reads TGTGCCAGCAGTGGGGATAGCGGGGGGTATTACGAGCAGTACTTC. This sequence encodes CASSGDSGGYYEQYF. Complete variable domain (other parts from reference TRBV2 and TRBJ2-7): EPEVTQTPSHQVTQMGQEVILRCVPISNHLYFYWYRQILGQKVEFLVSFYNNEISEKSEIFDDQFSVERPDGSNFTLKIRSTKLEDSAMYFCASSGDSGGYYEQYFGPGTRLTVT.

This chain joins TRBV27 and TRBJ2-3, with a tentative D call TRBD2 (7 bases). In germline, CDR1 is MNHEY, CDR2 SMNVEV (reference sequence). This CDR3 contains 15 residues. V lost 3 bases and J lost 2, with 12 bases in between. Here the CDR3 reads CASSLRGGHTDTQYF. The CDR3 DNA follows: TGTGCCAGCAGTTTGAGGGGGGGCCACACAGATACGCAGTATTTT.

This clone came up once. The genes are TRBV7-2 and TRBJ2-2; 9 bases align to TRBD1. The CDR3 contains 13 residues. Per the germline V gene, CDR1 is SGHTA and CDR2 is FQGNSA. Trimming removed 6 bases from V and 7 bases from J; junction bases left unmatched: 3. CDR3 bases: TGTGCCAGCAGACAGGGGGCGATCGGGGAGCTGTTTTTT. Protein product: CASRQGAIGELFF.

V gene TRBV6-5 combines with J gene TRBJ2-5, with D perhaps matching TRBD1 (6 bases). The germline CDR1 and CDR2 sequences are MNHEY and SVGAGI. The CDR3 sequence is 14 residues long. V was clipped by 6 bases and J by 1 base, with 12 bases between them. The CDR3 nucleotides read TGTGCCAGCAGGCCTGACAGGCGCCAAGAGACCCAGTACTTC. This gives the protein CASRPDRRQETQYF.

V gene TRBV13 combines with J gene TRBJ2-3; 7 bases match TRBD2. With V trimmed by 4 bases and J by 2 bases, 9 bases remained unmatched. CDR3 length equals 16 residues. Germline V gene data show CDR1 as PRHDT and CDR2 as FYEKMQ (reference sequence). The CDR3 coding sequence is TGTGCCAGCAGCTCCCTAGAGACTAGCATCACAGATACGCAGTATTTT. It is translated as CASSSLETSITDTQYF.

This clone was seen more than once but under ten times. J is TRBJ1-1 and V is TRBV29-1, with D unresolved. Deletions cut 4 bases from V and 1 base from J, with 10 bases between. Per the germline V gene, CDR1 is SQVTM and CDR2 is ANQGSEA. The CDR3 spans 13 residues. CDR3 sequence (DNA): TGCAGCGTTGTTTTCCGTGAGAACACTGAAGCTTTCTTT. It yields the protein CSVVFRENTEAFF. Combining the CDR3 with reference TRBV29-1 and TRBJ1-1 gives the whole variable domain SAVISQKPSRDICQRGTSLTIQCQVDSQVTMMFWYRQQPGQSLTLIATANQGSEATYESGFVIDKFPISRPNLTFSTLTVSNMSPEDSSIYLCSVVFRENTEAFFGQGTRLTVV.

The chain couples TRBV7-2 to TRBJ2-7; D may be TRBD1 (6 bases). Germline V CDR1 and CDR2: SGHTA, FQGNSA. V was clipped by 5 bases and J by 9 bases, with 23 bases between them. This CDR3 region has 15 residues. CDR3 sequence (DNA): TGTGCCAGCAGCCGAGGGGTTGGGGGCCCGTCAGGGCAGTACTTC. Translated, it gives CASSRGVGGPSGQYF.

The DNA for the CDR3 is TGTGCCTGGAGACCGGTATTGGGGTATCGCTACACCTTC. It yields the protein CAWRPVLGYRYTF. The chain is built from TRBV30 and TRBJ1-2; D is undetermined. CDR1 GTSNPN and CDR2 SVGIG come from the germline V gene (reference sequence). The CDR3 extends over 13 amino acids. V dropped 3 bases and J dropped 9 bases, with 17 bases sitting between them. The whole variable domain, remainder taken from reference TRBV30 and TRBJ1-2, is SQTIHQWPATLVQPVGSPLSLECTVEGTSNPNLYWYRQAAGRGLQLLFYSVGIGQISSEVPQNLSASRPQDRQFILSSKKLLLSDSGFYLCAWRPVLGYRYTFGSGTRLTVV.

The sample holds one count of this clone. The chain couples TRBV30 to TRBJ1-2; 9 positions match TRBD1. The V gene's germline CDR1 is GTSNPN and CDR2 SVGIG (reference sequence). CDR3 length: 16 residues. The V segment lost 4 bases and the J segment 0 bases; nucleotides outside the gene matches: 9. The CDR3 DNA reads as TGTGCCTGGATTTTCGGAGGACAGGGGACTAACTATGGCTACACCTTC. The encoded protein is CAWIFGGQGTNYGYTF. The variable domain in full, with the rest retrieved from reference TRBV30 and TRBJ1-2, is SQTIHQWPATLVQPVGSPLSLECTVEGTSNPNLYWYRQAAGRGLQLLFYSVGIGQISSEVPQNLSASRPQDRQFILSSKKLLLSDSGFYLCAWIFGGQGTNYGYTFGSGTRLTVV.